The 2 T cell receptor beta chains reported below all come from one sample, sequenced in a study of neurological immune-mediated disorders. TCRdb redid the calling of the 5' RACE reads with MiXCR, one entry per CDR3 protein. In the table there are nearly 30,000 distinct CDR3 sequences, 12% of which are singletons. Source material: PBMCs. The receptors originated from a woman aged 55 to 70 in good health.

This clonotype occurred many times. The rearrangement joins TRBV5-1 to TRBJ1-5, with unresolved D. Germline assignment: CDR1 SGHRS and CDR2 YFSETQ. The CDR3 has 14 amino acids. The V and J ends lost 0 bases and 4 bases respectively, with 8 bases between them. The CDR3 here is CASSLGTVNQPQHF. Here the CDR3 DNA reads TGCGCCAGCAGCTTGGGGACCGTGAATCAGCCCCAGCATTTT. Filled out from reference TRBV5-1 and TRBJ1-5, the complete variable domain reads KAGVTQTPRYLIKTRGQQVTLSCSPISGHRSVSWYQQTPGQGLQFLFEYFSETQRNKGNFPGRFSGRQFSNSRSEMNVSTLELGDSALYLCASSLGTVNQPQHFGDGTRLSIL.

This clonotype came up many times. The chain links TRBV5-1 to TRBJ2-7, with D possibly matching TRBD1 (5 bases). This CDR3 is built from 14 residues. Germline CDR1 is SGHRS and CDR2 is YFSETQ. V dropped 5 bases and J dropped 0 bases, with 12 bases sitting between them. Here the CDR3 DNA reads TGCGCCAGCAGACAACCAGACAGCTCCTACGAGCAGTACTTC. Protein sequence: CASRQPDSSYEQYF.